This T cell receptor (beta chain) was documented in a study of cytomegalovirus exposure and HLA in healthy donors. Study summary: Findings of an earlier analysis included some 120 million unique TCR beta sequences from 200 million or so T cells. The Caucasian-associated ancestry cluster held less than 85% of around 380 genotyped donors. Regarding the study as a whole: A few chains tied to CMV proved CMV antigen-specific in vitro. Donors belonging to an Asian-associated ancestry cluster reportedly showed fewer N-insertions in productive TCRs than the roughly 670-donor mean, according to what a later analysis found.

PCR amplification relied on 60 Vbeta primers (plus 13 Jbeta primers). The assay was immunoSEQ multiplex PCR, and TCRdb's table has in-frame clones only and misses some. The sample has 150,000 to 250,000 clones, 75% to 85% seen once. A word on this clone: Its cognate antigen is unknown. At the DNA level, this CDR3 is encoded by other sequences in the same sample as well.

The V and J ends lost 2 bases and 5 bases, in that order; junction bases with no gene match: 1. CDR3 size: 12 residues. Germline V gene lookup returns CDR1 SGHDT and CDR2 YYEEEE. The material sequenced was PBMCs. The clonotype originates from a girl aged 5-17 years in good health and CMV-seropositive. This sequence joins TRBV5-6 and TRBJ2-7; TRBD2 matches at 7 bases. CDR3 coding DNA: TGTGCCAGCAGCTTTGGGGGGGACGAGCAGTACTTC. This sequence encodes CASSFGGDEQYF. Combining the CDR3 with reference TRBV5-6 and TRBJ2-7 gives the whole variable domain DAGVTQSPTHLIKTRGQQVTLRCSPKSGHDTVSWYQQALGQGPQFIFQYYEEEERQRGNFPDRFSGHQFPNYSSELNVNALLLGDSALYLCASSFGGDEQYFGPGTRLTVT.